Listed below are T cell receptor beta chains from one sample, sequenced in a study of pediatric ulcerative colitis. Repertoires were generated with immunoSEQ multiplex PCR, while TCRdb's copy carries only in-frame clones and drops some. The repertoire holds fewer than 30,000 clones, with 70% to 75% as singletons. Input material: gut tissue. These receptors were collected from a boy aged 5-17 years with severe ulcerative colitis. CDR3s leave out the opening cysteine and the closing phenylalanine or tryptophan. Each record gives: J gene, V gene, CDR3 protein.

J gene: TRBJ1-3; V gene: TRBV30; CDR3 protein: AWSLGRAGNTIY
J gene: TRBJ2-5; V gene: TRBV6-5; CDR3 protein: ASRQSGRGETQY
J gene: TRBJ2-7; V gene: TRBV6-6; CDR3 protein: ASRVTGGEQY
J gene: TRBJ2-6; V gene: TRBV11-3; CDR3 protein: ASSLVKNSGANVLT
J gene: TRBJ1-1; V gene: TRBV7-2; CDR3 protein: ASSFSGGGTEAF
J gene: TRBJ2-3; V gene: TRBV2; CDR3 protein: ASSRLAGGGRTDTQY
J gene: TRBJ1-2; V gene: TRBV15; CDR3 protein: ATSRDRGAYGYT
J gene: TRBJ2-5; V gene: TRBV7-6; CDR3 protein: ASSYFGILGGTQY
J gene: TRBJ1-1; V gene: TRBV11-1; CDR3 protein: ASSLGDRGYTEAF
J gene: TRBJ2-7; V gene: TRBV30; CDR3 protein: AWSQMGGAPAQY
J gene: TRBJ2-3; V gene: TRBV19; CDR3 protein: ASSIGTGTDTQY
J gene: TRBJ2-3; V gene: TRBV5-6; CDR3 protein: ASSLPTHYPDTQY
J gene: TRBJ2-3; V gene: TRBV12-2; CDR3 protein: ASRLVGTSGSRDTQY
J gene: TRBJ2-3; V gene: TRBV5-1; CDR3 protein: ASSLSSDTQY
J gene: TRBJ1-1; V gene: TRBV18; CDR3 protein: ASSPLRQGGMNTEAF
J gene: TRBJ1-3; V gene: TRBV13; CDR3 protein: ASSPQRNTIY
J gene: TRBJ2-5; V gene: TRBV5-4; CDR3 protein: ASSWTSGTQETQY
J gene: TRBJ1-4; V gene: TRBV2; CDR3 protein: ASAPSGAATNEKLF
J gene: TRBJ2-1; V gene: TRBV11-3; CDR3 protein: ASSKGSYNEQF
J gene: TRBJ2-3; V gene: TRBV10-3; CDR3 protein: ASDSGVPTDTQY
J gene: TRBJ2-7; V gene: TRBV11-2; CDR3 protein: ASSLYVTGANEQY
J gene: TRBJ1-1; V gene: TRBV10-1; CDR3 protein: ASSDPGDPTEAF
J gene: TRBJ2-7; V gene: TRBV6-5; CDR3 protein: AAHAGGPYEQY
J gene: TRBJ2-2; V gene: TRBV27; CDR3 protein: ASSSLAGVNTGELF